What follows are 8 T cell receptor beta chains derived from one specimen sequenced in a study of cytomegalovirus exposure and HLA in healthy donors. Researchers ran the PCR with 60 Vbeta and 13 Jbeta primers. Clones were read by immunoSEQ multiplex PCR, and TCRdb kept only the in-frame ones, dropping some. The sample carries fewer than 200,000 clones, around 80% recorded once. Specimen: PBMCs. These TCRs come from a woman in her late teens or twenties in good health and CMV-seronegative.

The chain is built from TRBV5-6 and TRBJ2-5; 10 nucleotides agree with TRBD1. V shed 4 bases, J shed 4 bases, and the junction held 10 bases outside the gene matches. This CDR3 spans 16 amino acids. Germline values: CDR1 SGHDT, CDR2 YYEEEE. Here the CDR3 reads CASSGNLGTGVETQYF. The CDR3, as DNA: TGTGCCAGCAGCGGAAACCTCGGGACAGGGGTAGAGACCCAGTACTTC.

This chain joins TRBV7-9 and TRBJ2-5, with 7 bases fitting TRBD2. V shed 3 bases, J shed 5 bases, and the junction held 9 bases outside the gene matches. The CDR3 contains 15 residues. Looked up from germline, CDR1 is SEHNR and CDR2 is FQNEAQ (reference sequence). CDR3 sequence reads: CASSFLGGSRETQYF. The CDR3 DNA reads TGTGCCAGCAGCTTTCTCGGGGGGTCCAGGGAGACCCAGTACTTC. Full variable domain (remainder filled in from reference TRBV7-9 and TRBJ2-5): DTGVSQNPRHKITKRGQNVTFRCDPISEHNRLYWYRQTLGQGPEFLTYFQNEAQLEKSRLLSDRFSAERPKGSFSTLEIQRTEQGDSAMYLCASSFLGGSRETQYFGPGTRLLVL.

The chain carries TRBV5-1 and TRBJ1-1; TRBD1 is a possible D gene (6 bases). The germline gives CDR1 SGHRS, CDR2 YFSETQ. The CDR3 has 14 amino acids. The V end was cut by 2 bases, the J end by 0 bases, with 8 bases between. The CDR3 is CASSFDRLNTEAFF. The DNA of the CDR3 is TGCGCCAGCAGCTTCGACAGGCTGAACACTGAAGCTTTCTTT.

V is TRBV27 and J is TRBJ2-5; the D gene is possibly TRBD1 (6 bases). This CDR3 is 13 amino acids long. V lost 4 bases and J 2 bases, leaving 8 bases between the germline ends. Germline V gene lookup returns CDR1 MNHEY and CDR2 SMNVEV (reference sequence). CDR3 protein: CASSSTGQETQYF. CDR3 nucleotide sequence: TGTGCCAGCAGTTCTACAGGGCAAGAGACCCAGTACTTC.

The rearrangement links TRBV9 to TRBJ1-1, with 7 bases that match TRBD1. The length of the CDR3 is 15 residues. V lost 0 bases and J lost 1; bases outside the gene matches: 3. Germline CDR1 SGDLS, CDR2 YYNGEE. CDR3 sequence reads: CASSVGRTGNTEAFF. The CDR3 nucleotides are TGTGCCAGCAGCGTAGGAAGGACAGGGAACACTGAAGCTTTCTTT. The full variable domain, rest sourced from reference TRBV9 and TRBJ1-1, is DSGVTQTPKHLITATGQRVTLRCSPRSGDLSVYWYQQSLDQGLQFLIQYYNGEERAKGNILERFSAQQFPDLHSELNLSSLELGDSALYFCASSVGRTGNTEAFFGQGTRLTVV.

This clone was counted between two and nine times. The CDR3 reads CASSLATGFYGYTF. The CDR3 region has the DNA TGTGCCAGCAGCTTAGCGACAGGGTTCTATGGCTACACCTTC. The chain recombines TRBV7-8 with TRBJ1-2, with 7 bases matching TRBD1. Germline loops: CDR1 SGHVS, CDR2 FQNEAQ. The CDR3 spans 14 residues. The J segment lost 4 bases and the V segment lost 0 bases, leaving 2 bases of the junction unmatched.

The chain has TRBV10-3 and TRBJ1-2, with D perhaps TRBD1 (5 bases). Germline V gene data show CDR1 as ENHRY and CDR2 as SYGVKD. This CDR3 has 18 amino acids. V was clipped by 6 bases and J by 0 bases, with 23 bases between them. The CDR3 reads CAISVNRDSLLANYGYTF. In nucleotides, the CDR3 is TGTGCCATCAGCGTTAACCGGGACTCCTTACTAGCTAACTATGGCTACACCTTC.

J is TRBJ1-2 and V is TRBV6-5; TRBD1 might be the D (6 bases). Germline V gives CDR1 MNHEY, CDR2 SVGAGI. The CDR3 sequence is 14 residues long. Trimming took off 0 bases at V and 5 bases at J, with 10 bases between the two ends. DNA for the CDR3: TGTGCCAGCAGTTACTCGGGACAAGATTATGGCTACACCTTC. Translation gives CASSYSGQDYGYTF.